This T cell receptor (beta chain) was identified during a study of diagnostic markers for celiac disease (dated by TCRdb to 2018 to 2021). Of note for this clonotype: No antigen is known for it.

These reads were obtained on an Illumina MiSeq. TCRdb reanalyzed the reads, keeping one entry per CDR3 protein sequence and omitting DNA. The table for this sample records roughly 1,100 distinct CDR3 sequences. More than 25% of the sample comes from the top ten. From the cysteine through the phenylalanine, the CDR3 covers 14 amino acids. No DNA sequence is on record. The germline V gene (reference sequence) provides CDR1 MNHEY and CDR2 SMNVEV. This clonotype originated in a human donor. This table probably holds off-target reads from a library built for another chain. This chain joins TRBV27 to TRBJ1-2; TCRdb returns TRBD1, unconfirmable since there is no DNA. The specimen sequenced was either unsorted cells or a sorted T cell fraction (not recorded which). The CDR3 protein is CASSFLGQGYGYTF.